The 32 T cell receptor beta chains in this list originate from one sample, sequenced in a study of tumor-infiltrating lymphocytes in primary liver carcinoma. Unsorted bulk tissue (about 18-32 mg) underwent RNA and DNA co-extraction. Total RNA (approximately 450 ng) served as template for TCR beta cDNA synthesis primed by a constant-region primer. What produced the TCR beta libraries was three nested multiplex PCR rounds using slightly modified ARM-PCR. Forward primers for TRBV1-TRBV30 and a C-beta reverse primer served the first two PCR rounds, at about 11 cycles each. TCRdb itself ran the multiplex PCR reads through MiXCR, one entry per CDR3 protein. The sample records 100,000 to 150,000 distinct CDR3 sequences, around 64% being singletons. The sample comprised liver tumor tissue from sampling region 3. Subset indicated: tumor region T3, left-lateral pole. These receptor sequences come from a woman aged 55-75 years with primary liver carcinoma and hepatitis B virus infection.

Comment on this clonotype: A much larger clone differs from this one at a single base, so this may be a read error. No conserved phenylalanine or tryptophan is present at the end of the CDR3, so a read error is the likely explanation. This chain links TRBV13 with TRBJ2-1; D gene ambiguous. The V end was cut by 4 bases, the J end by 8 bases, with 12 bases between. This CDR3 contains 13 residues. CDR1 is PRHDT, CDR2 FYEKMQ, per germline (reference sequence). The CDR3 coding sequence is TGTGCCAGCAGCTCACTTGGCCGGGATGAGCAGTTCTCC. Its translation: CASSSLGRDEQFS.

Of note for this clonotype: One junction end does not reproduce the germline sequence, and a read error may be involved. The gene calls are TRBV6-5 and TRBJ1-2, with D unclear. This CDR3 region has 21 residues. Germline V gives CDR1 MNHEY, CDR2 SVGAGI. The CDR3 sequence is CTSSCFSVSYAAPVIGYGYTF. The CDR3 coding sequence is TGTACCAGCAGTTGCTTTTCAGTTAGCTACGCGGCCCCCGTAATAGGCTATGGCTACACCTTC.

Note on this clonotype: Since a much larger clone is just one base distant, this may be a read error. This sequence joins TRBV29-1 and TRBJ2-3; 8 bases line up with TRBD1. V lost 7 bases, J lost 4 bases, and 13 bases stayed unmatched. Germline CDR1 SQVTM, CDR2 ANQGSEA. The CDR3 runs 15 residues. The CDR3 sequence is CSAEPTGVLADTQYF. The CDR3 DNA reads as TGCAGCGCCGAACCGACAGGGGTCCTCGCAGATACGCAGTATTTT.

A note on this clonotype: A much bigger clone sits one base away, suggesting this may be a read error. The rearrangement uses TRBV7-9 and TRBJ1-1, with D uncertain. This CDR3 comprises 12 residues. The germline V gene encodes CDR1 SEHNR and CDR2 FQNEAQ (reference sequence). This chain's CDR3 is CASSSVNTEASF. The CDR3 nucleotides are TGTGCCAGCAGCTCTGTGAACACTGAAGCTTCCTTT.

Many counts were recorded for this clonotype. CDR3 protein: CASSLHVGGPIKNIQYF. The CDR3 DNA reads as TGCGCCAGCAGCCTGCATGTGGGAGGGCCCATCAAAAACATTCAGTACTTC. The chain couples TRBV5-1 to TRBJ2-4; 7 positions agree with TRBD2. The V and J ends lost 4 bases and 3 bases, in that order; junction bases with no gene match: 13. CDR1 is SGHRS, CDR2 YFSETQ, per germline. The CDR3 has 17 residues.

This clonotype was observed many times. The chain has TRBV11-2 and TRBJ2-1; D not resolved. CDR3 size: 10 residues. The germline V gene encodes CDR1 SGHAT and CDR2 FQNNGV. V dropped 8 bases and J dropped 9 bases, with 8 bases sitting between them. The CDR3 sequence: CASVSGEQFF. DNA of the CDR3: TGTGCCAGCGTTTCCGGTGAGCAGTTCTTC.

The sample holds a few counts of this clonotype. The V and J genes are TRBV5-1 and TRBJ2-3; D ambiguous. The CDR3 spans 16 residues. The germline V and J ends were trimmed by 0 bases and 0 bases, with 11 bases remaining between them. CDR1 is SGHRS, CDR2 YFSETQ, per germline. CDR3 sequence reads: CASSLGGAPSTDTQYF. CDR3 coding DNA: TGCGCCAGCAGCTTGGGCGGCGCCCCTAGCACAGATACGCAGTATTTT.

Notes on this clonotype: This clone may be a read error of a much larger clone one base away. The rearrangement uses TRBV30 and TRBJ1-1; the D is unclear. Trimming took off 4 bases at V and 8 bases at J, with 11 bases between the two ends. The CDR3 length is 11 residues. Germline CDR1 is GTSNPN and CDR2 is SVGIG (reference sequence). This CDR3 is CAWTLRQEAFF. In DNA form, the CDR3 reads TGTGCCTGGACTTTGCGGCAGGAAGCTTTCTTT.

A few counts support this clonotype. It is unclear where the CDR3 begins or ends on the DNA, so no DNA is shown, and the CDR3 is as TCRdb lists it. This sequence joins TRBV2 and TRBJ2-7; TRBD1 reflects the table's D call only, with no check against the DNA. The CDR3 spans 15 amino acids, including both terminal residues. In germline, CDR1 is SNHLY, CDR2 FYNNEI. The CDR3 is CASSTSRGYSYEQYF.

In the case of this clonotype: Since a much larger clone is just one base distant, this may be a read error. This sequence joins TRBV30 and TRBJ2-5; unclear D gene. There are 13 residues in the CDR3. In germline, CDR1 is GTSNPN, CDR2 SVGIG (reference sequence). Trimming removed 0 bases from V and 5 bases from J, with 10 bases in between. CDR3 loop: CAWSVFSPETQYF. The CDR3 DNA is TGTGCCTGGAGTGTATTTAGTCCTGAGACCCAGTACTTC. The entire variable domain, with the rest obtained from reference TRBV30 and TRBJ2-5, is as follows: SQTIHQWPATLVQPVGSPLSLECTVEGTSNPNLYWYRQAAGRGLQLLFYSVGIGQISSEVPQNLSASRPQDRQFILSSKKLLLSDSGFYLCAWSVFSPETQYFGPGTRLLVL.

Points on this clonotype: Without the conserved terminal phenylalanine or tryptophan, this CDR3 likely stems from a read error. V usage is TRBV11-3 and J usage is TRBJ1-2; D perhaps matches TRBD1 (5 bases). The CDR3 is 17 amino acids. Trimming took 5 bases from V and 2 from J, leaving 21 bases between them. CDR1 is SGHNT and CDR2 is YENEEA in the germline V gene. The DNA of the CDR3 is TGTGCCAGCAGCCCTCTAACGGGACCGAGAACGAACTATGGCTACACCGTC. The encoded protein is CASSPLTGPRTNYGYTV.

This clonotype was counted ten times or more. CDR3 region: CSVQGLNEKLFF. The DNA for the CDR3 is TGCAGCGTCCAGGGGCTAAATGAAAAACTGTTTTTT. The chain carries TRBV29-1 and TRBJ1-4; perhaps TRBD1 as D (6 bases). This CDR3 is 12 amino acids long. V was clipped by 6 bases and J by 5 bases, with 10 bases between them. Germline CDR1 reads SQVTM; CDR2 reads ANQGSEA.

The CDR3 DNA follows: TGTGCCAGTAACCCAGTTCGAGGTGCGGGAGGAAGGTATGGCTACACCTTC. Encoded protein: CASNPVRGAGGRYGYTF. V usage is TRBV11-2 and J usage is TRBJ1-2; no reliable D call. The germline V and J ends were trimmed by 9 bases and 5 bases, with 28 bases remaining between them. The CDR3 extends over 17 amino acids. The V gene's germline CDR1 is SGHAT and CDR2 FQNNGV.

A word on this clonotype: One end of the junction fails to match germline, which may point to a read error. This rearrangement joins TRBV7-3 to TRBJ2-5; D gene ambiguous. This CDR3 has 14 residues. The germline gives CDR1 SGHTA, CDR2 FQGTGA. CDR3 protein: CTSSPTRSKETQYF. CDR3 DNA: TGTACCAGCAGCCCGACAAGGAGTAAAGAGACCCAGTACTTC.

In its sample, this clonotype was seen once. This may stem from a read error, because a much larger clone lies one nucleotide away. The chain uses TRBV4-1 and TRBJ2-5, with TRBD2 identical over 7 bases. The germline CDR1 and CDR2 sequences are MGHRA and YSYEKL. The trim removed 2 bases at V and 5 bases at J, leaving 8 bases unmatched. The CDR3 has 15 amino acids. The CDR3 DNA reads TGCGCCAGCAGCCAAAGAGGGGCGGGAGCGGAGACCCAGTACTTC. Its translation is CASSQRGAGAETQYF.

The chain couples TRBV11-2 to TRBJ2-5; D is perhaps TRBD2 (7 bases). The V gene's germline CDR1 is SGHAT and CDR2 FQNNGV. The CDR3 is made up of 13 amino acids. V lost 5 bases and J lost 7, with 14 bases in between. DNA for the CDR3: TGTGCCAGCAGCCCCTGGGAGGGGGGGACCCAGTACTTC. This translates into CASSPWEGGTQYF. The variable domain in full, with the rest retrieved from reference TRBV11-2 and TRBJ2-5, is EAGVAQSPRYKIIEKRQSVAFWCNPISGHATLYWYQQILGQGPKLLIQFQNNGVVDDSQLPKDRFSAERLKGVDSTLKIQPAKLEDSAVYLCASSPWEGGTQYFGPGTRLLVL.

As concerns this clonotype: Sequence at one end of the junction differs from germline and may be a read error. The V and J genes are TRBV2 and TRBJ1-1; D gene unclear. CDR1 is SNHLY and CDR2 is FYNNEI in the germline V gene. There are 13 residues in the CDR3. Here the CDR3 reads CTSSGEMNTEAFF. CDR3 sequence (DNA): TGTACCAGCAGTGGAGAGATGAACACTGAAGCTTTCTTT.

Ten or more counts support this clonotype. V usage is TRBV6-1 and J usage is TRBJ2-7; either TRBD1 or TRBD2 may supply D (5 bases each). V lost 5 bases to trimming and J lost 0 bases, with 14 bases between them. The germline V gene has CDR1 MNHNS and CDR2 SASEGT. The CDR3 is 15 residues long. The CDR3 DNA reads TGTGCCAGCAGTCCTCGGGGCCTAAGCTCCTACGAGCAGTACTTC. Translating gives CASSPRGLSSYEQYF.

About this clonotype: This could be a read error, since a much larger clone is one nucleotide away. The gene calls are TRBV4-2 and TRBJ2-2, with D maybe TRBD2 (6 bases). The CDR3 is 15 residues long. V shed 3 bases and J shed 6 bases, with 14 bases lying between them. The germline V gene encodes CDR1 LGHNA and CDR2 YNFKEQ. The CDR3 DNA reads TGTGCCAGCAGCCATGGCGGGATCTCGGCCGGGGAGCTGTTTTTT. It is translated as CASSHGGISAGELFF.

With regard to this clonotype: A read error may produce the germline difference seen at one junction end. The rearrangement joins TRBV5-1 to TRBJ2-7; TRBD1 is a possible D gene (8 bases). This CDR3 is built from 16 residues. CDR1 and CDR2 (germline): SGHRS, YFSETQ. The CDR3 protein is CASCLRTTGGAYEQYF. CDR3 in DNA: TGTGCCAGCTGCTTGAGGACCACAGGGGGGGCCTACGAGCAGTACTTC.

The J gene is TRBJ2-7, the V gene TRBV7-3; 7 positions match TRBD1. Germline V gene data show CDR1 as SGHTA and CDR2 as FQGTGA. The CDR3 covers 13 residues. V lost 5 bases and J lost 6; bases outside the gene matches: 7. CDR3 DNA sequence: TGTGCCAGCAGCCCAATGGCAGGGGGCGAGCAGTACTTC. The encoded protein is CASSPMAGGEQYF.

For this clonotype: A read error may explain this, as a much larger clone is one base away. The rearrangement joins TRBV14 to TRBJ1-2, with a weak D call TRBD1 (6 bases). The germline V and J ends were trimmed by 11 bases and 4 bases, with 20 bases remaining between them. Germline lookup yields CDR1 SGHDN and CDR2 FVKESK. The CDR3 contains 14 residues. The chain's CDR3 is CAASRTGIGYGYTF. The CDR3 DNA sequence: TGTGCCGCCTCCCGAACAGGGATCGGCTATGGCTACACCTTC.

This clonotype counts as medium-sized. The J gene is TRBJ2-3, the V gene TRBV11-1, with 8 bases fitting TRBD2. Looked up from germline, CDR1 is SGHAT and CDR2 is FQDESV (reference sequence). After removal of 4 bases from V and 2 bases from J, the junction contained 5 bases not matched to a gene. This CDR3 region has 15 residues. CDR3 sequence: CASSSLTSDTDTQYF. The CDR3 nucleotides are TGTGCCAGCAGCTCTCTGACTAGCGACACAGATACGCAGTATTTT. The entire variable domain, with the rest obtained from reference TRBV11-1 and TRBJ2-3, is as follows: EAEVAQSPRYKITEKSQAVAFWCDPISGHATLYWYRQILGQGPELLVQFQDESVVDDSQLPKDRFSAERLKGVDSTLKIQPAELGDSAMYLCASSSLTSDTDTQYFGPGTRLTVL.

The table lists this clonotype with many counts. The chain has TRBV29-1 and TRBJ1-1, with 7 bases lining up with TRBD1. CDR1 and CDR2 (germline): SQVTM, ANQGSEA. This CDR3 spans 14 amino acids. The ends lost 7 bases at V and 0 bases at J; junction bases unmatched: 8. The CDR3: CSAQGTVMNTEAFF. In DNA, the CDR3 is TGCAGCGCACAAGGGACAGTAATGAACACTGAAGCTTTCTTT.

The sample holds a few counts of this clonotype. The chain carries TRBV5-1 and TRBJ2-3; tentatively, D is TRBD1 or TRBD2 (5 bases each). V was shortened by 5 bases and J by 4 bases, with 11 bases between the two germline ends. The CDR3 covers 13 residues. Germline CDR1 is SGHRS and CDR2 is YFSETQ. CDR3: CASSMGVADTQYF. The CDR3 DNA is TGCGCCAGCAGTATGGGGGTGGCAGATACGCAGTATTTT.

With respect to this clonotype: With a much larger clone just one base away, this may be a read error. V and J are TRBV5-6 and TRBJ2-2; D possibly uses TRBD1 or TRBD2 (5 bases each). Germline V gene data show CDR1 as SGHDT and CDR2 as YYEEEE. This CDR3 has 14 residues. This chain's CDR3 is CASSLAIVTGDLFF. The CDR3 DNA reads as TGTGCCAGCAGCTTGGCAATTGTGACCGGGGACCTGTTTTTT.

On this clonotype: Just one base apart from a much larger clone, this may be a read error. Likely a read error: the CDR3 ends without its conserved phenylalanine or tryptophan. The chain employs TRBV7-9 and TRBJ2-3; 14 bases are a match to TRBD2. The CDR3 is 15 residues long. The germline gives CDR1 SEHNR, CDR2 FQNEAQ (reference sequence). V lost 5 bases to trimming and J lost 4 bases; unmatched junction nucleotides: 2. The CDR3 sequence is CASSLTSGRADTQYY. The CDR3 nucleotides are TGTGCCAGCAGCCTGACTAGCGGGAGGGCAGATACGCAGTATTAT.

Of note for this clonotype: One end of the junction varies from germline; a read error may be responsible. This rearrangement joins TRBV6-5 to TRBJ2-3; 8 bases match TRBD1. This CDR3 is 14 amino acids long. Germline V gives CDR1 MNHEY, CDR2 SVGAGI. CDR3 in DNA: TGTGCCAGCACCAGGACAGGGACCACAGATATGCAGTACTTT. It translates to CASTRTGTTDMQYF.

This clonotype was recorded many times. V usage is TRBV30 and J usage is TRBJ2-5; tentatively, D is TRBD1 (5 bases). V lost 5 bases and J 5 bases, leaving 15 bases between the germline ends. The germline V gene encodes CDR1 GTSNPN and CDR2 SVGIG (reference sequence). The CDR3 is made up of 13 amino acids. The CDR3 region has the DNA TGTGCCTGGGCAGGGCAAGCGCTCGAGACCCAGTACTTC. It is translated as CAWAGQALETQYF.

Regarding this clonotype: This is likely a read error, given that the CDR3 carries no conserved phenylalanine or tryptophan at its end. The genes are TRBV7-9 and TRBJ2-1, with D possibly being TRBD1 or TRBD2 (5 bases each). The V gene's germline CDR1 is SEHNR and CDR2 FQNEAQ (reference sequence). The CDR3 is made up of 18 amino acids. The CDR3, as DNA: TGTGCCAGCAGCCCACCGTCAGCTGGGACCCCCACCTACAGTGAGCAGTTCTCC. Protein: CASSPPSAGTPTYSEQFS.

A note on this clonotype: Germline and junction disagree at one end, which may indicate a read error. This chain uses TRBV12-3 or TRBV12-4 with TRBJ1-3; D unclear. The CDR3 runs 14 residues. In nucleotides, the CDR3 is TGTGCCAGCGGTTTAAGAGTAGATGGAACCACCATATATTTT. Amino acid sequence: CASGLRVDGTTIYF.

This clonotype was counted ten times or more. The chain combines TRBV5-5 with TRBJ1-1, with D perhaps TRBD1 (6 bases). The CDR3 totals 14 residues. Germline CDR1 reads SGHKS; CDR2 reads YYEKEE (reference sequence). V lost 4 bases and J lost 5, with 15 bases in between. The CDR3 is CASSLWTAVTEAFF. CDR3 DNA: TGTGCCAGCAGCCTATGGACAGCGGTTACTGAAGCTTTCTTT.